The T cell receptor beta chain described here comes from a study of metastatic and nonmetastatic thyroid tumors (dated by TCRdb to 2018 to 2021). The study in broad terms: The researchers compared repertoires between peripheral blood samples and tumor or nodule tissue samples from patients with malignant or benign thyroid disease. General study outcomes and caveats: In both blood and tumor samples, malignant tumors were reported to have significantly higher TCR beta diversity than benign nodules.

The germline V gene (reference sequence) gives CDR1 as DFQATT and CDR2 as SNEGSKA. Including the terminal cysteine and phenylalanine, the CDR3 comprises 14 residues. The read is trimmed to its CDR3 DNA, 42 bases read in frame from base 1. V loses 6 bases of germline sequence and J loses 1 base, and the interval between the two ends is 14 bases. The library was generated by PCR. Sequencing relied on an Illumina HiSeq 4000. High-throughput sequencing was used to profile the TCR beta-chain CDR3 region of every patient. The authors processed their data as follows. CDR3 differences across clinicopathological groups were used to build a classifier for discriminating distant-metastatic papillary thyroid cancer patients. The Shannon index was used to measure repertoire diversity, and the Morisita-Horn index was used to measure how similar tumor and blood repertoires were. In TCRdb, the public reads were trimmed at Q25 with fastp and aligned with MiXCR, with productive beta chains retained. These V and J calls derive from TCRdb rather than the authors' analysis. This sample holds some 64,000 clones; about 4% were observed only once. Approximately 20% of the sample rests with the top ten.

No patient had received any treatment before thyroid surgery. Patient clinical samples collected from about 2012 to 2018 were retrospectively analysed using T-cell receptor beta sequencing. As for this clone: Its antigen is still unknown. Base quality data are lacking; no much larger clone is found one base away.

In this chain, TRBV20-1 is recombined with TRBJ2-3, with TRBD1 tentatively as D gene (5 bases match). The receptor was isolated from a female donor with papillary thyroid cancer or a benign thyroid nodule (not recorded which). Some clones in this sample may be carry-over from other donors' samples. Sequencing input: blood. CDR3 reads: CSAADPGRTDTQYF. The DNA sequence reads TGCAGTGCCGCCGACCCAGGGCGCACAGATACGCAGTATTTT.